These T cell receptor beta chains were read from a single sample in a study of cytomegalovirus exposure and HLA in healthy donors. Sequencing used immunoSEQ multiplex PCR; TCRdb keeps in-frame clones, though not all of them. The sample has tens of thousands of clones, roughly 94% seen once; the top ten hold under 2.5%. The sample taken for sequencing was PBMCs. These TCRs come from a man younger than 35 in good health and CMV-seronegative. The CDR3 runs from the conserved cysteine through the conserved F or W. D genes are given only for firm matches. Not all rows give a size; the values are once, few, many and, for expanded clones, a class.

d_call: .
j_call: TRBJ1-1
v_call: TRBV27
clone_size: .
cdr3_aa: CASSLQGHTEAFF
cdr3_nt: TGTGCCAGCAGTTTACAGGGGCACACTGAAGCTTTCTTT

d_call: .
j_call: TRBJ2-2
v_call: TRBV7-2
clone_size: .
cdr3_aa: CASSYKTGNTGELFF
cdr3_nt: TGTGCCAGCAGCTATAAGACAGGGAACACCGGGGAGCTGTTTTTT

d_call: .
j_call: TRBJ2-2
v_call: TRBV6-6
clone_size: .
cdr3_aa: CASSPRGRELFF
cdr3_nt: TGTGCCAGCAGCCCCCGCGGTAGGGAGCTGTTTTTT

d_call: .
j_call: TRBJ1-5
v_call: TRBV6-1
clone_size: .
cdr3_aa: CASSTGLNNQPQHF
cdr3_nt: TGTGCCAGCAGTACTGGACTGAACAATCAGCCCCAGCATTTT

d_call: .
j_call: TRBJ1-1
v_call: TRBV7-3
clone_size: .
cdr3_aa: CASGAGMNTEAFF
cdr3_nt: TGTGCCAGCGGTGCAGGGATGAACACTGAAGCTTTCTTT

d_call: .
j_call: TRBJ2-7
v_call: TRBV5-1
clone_size: .
cdr3_aa: CASNRDGGDYEQYF
cdr3_nt: TGCGCCAGCAACCGGGACGGCGGGGACTACGAGCAGTACTTC

d_call: .
j_call: TRBJ1-1
v_call: TRBV6-6
clone_size: .
cdr3_aa: CASSHPGTEAFF
cdr3_nt: TGTGCCAGCAGCCACCCCGGCACTGAAGCTTTCTTT

d_call: .
j_call: TRBJ2-3
v_call: TRBV29-1
clone_size: .
cdr3_aa: CSVESLAGKADTQYF
cdr3_nt: TGCAGCGTTGAAAGTTTGGCAGGGAAGGCAGATACGCAGTATTTT

d_call: TRBD1
j_call: TRBJ2-7
v_call: TRBV9
clone_size: .
cdr3_aa: CASSVLPTGTGLGEQYF
cdr3_nt: TGTGCCAGCAGCGTATTACCTACAGGGACAGGATTGGGGGAGCAGTACTTC

d_call: .
j_call: TRBJ2-5
v_call: TRBV27
clone_size: .
cdr3_aa: CASSPLSQRAWSQETQYF
cdr3_nt: TGTGCCAGCAGTCCCCTCTCCCAGCGGGCTTGGTCACAAGAGACCCAGTACTTC

d_call: .
j_call: TRBJ2-1
v_call: TRBV5-1
clone_size: .
cdr3_aa: CASSLDPTSGKYNEQFF
cdr3_nt: TGCGCCAGCAGCTTGGACCCAACCTCCGGGAAATACAATGAGCAGTTCTTC

d_call: .
j_call: TRBJ2-7
v_call: TRBV5-6
clone_size: .
cdr3_aa: CASSLPSSYEQYF
cdr3_nt: TGTGCCAGCAGCTTGCCGAGCTCCTACGAGCAGTACTTC

d_call: .
j_call: TRBJ2-7
v_call: TRBV10-3
clone_size: .
cdr3_aa: CAISELLEVWQYF
cdr3_nt: TGTGCCATCAGTGAATTACTAGAAGTGTGGCAGTACTTC

d_call: TRBD2
j_call: TRBJ2-7
v_call: TRBV27
clone_size: .
cdr3_aa: CASRLKGGGLAGGPLEQYF
cdr3_nt: TGTGCCAGCAGGCTCAAGGGCGGCGGACTAGCGGGAGGGCCTCTCGAGCAGTACTTC

d_call: .
j_call: TRBJ1-1
v_call: TRBV5-6
clone_size: .
cdr3_aa: CASSLATGMNTEAFF
cdr3_nt: TGTGCCAGCAGCTTGGCCACAGGAATGAACACTGAAGCTTTCTTT

d_call: TRBD1
j_call: TRBJ2-7
v_call: TRBV6-5
clone_size: .
cdr3_aa: CASSYRGTGTYEQYF
cdr3_nt: TGTGCCAGCTCATACCGGGGGACAGGGACCTACGAGCAGTACTTC

d_call: .
j_call: TRBJ1-4
v_call: TRBV2
clone_size: few
cdr3_aa: CASSADSAPEKLFF
cdr3_nt: TGTGCCAGCAGTGCGGACAGTGCACCTGAAAAACTGTTTTTT